The 26 T cell receptor beta chains given below trace back to one sample, sequenced in a study of OX40 agonist ivuxolimab in advanced cancers. Clones were read by immunoSEQ multiplex PCR, and TCRdb kept only the in-frame ones, dropping some. The profile shows 70,000 or so clones, 70% to 90% of them singletons. This specimen was CD4+ or CD8+ T cells sorted from blood, taken in a trial of the OX40 agonist ivuxolimab. The source of these receptors is an adult with an advanced solid tumor such as melanoma, head and neck, liver or kidney cancer.

The genes are TRBV5-4 and TRBJ2-5; 9 nucleotides line up with TRBD2. Germline CDR1 SGHNT, CDR2 YYREEE (reference sequence). V was clipped by 2 bases and J by 11 bases; unmatched bases: 7. The CDR3 has 13 amino acids. The DNA of the CDR3 is TGTGCCAGCAGCTTCCAGCGGGGGGCGGAGCAGTACTTC. This translates into CASSFQRGAEQYF.

This clone was counted once. J is TRBJ2-2 and V is TRBV28, with D maybe TRBD1 (7 bases). Germline CDR1 reads MDHEN; CDR2 reads SYDVKM. The CDR3 runs to 16 residues. V lost 7 bases and J lost 0, with 15 bases in between. The CDR3 reads CASNGGDSANTGELFF. CDR3 DNA: TGTGCCAGCAACGGAGGGGACAGCGCGAACACCGGGGAGCTGTTTTTT.

This clone has only a few counts. The V and J genes are TRBV7-9 and TRBJ2-1, with D possibly matching TRBD2 (6 bases). This CDR3 region has 15 residues. The germline gives CDR1 SEHNR, CDR2 FQNEAQ (reference sequence). The germline V and J ends were trimmed by 4 bases and 2 bases, with 12 bases remaining between them. The CDR3 DNA follows: TGTGCCAGCAGCTCACCGGGACTGACCTACAATGAGCAGTTCTTC. Amino acid sequence: CASSSPGLTYNEQFF.

The V and J genes are TRBV5-8 and TRBJ1-5; tentative D call: TRBD1 (6 bases). V was pared by 4 bases and J by 4 bases, with 21 bases between. The CDR3 has 17 residues. Germline assignment: CDR1 SGHTS and CDR2 YDEGEE. The chain's CDR3 is CASSPQTGTLTNQPQHF. The CDR3 DNA sequence: TGTGCCAGCAGCCCCCAAACCGGGACACTAACTAATCAGCCCCAGCATTTT.

This rearrangement joins TRBV11-2 to TRBJ2-6; D gene unclear. Germline-derived CDR1 and CDR2 are SGHAT and FQNNGV. The V end was cut by 2 bases, the J end by 0 bases, with 2 bases between. This CDR3 has 14 residues. CDR3 sequence: CASSLSSGANVLTF. CDR3 nucleotide sequence: TGTGCCAGCAGCTTATCCTCTGGGGCCAACGTCCTGACTTTC.

The chain uses TRBV5-1 and TRBJ2-5; the D gene is possibly TRBD2 (6 bases). The CDR3 covers 14 residues. Trimming pared 3 bases from V and 1 base from J, leaving 10 bases between. Per germline, CDR1 SGHRS and CDR2 YFSETQ. CDR3 loop: CASSSGTFQETQYF. The CDR3 bases are TGCGCCAGCAGCTCTGGGACTTTCCAAGAGACCCAGTACTTC.

The V gene is TRBV19, the J gene TRBJ2-5, with TRBD1 matching 8 bases. This CDR3 has 13 residues. CDR1 and CDR2 from the germline V gene are LNHDA and SQIVND (reference sequence). V trimming: 4 bases; J trimming: 5 bases; junction bases outside the gene matches: 3. Here the CDR3 DNA reads TGTGCCAGTAGTAGACAGGGGCTGGAGACCCAGTACTTC. Translation: CASSRQGLETQYF.

The V and J genes are TRBV27 and TRBJ2-3; perhaps TRBD2 as D (6 bases). CDR3 length: 14 amino acids. Between the trimmed V and J ends, which lost 7 bases and 1 base, there was a span of 12 bases. CDR1 is MNHEY and CDR2 is SMNVEV in the germline V gene (reference sequence). In DNA, the CDR3 is TGTGCCAGCACCCGGAGGAGGGGCACAGATACGCAGTATTTT. This translates into CASTRRRGTDTQYF.

The chain couples TRBV7-9 to TRBJ1-4, with a weak D call TRBD1 (5 bases). The CDR3 contains 16 residues. Trimming removed 1 base at V and 0 bases at J, with 9 bases between. Germline values: CDR1 SEHNR, CDR2 FQNEAQ (reference sequence). CDR3 sequence reads: CASSLGQSATNEKLFF. The CDR3, as DNA: TGTGCCAGCAGCTTAGGACAGAGTGCAACTAATGAAAAACTGTTTTTT.

The chain employs TRBV30 and TRBJ1-4, with 8 bases matching TRBD1. J was trimmed by 8 bases and V by 3 bases; bases with no gene match: 5. Germline assignment: CDR1 GTSNPN and CDR2 SVGIG (reference sequence). The CDR3 contains 13 residues. DNA for the CDR3: TGTGCCTGGAGCCGAGGGACAGGCGAAAAACTGTTTTTT. Translation: CAWSRGTGEKLFF.

The chain has TRBV6-1 and TRBJ1-6, with unresolved D. CDR3 size: 12 residues. CDR1 is MNHNS, CDR2 SASEGT, per germline. V lost 4 bases to trimming and J lost 10 bases, with 8 bases between them. CDR3 nucleotide sequence: TGTGCCAGCAGTGTCCCCCCGTCACCCCTCCACTTT. Translating it yields CASSVPPSPLHF.

This rearrangement joins TRBV19 to TRBJ2-7, with 8 bases lining up with TRBD1. After removal of 0 bases from V and 7 bases from J, the junction contained 5 bases not matched to a gene. The CDR3 is 14 amino acids. Germline V gene data show CDR1 as LNHDA and CDR2 as SQIVND (reference sequence). CDR3 DNA sequence: TGTGCCAGTAGTATAGACCAGGGGGCGCGGGAGCAGTACTTC. This translates into CASSIDQGAREQYF.

The J gene is TRBJ2-5, the V gene TRBV30; 12 positions match TRBD2. This CDR3 region has 15 residues. The V gene's germline CDR1 is GTSNPN and CDR2 SVGIG (reference sequence). The J segment lost 4 bases and the V segment lost 2 bases, leaving 5 bases of the junction unmatched. CDR3 region: CAWSPLGLAGETQYF. CDR3 DNA sequence: TGTGCCTGGAGTCCATTGGGACTAGCGGGAGAGACCCAGTACTTC.

This rearrangement joins TRBV28 to TRBJ1-5; 8 bases line up with TRBD1. Germline V gives CDR1 MDHEN, CDR2 SYDVKM. V was pared by 6 bases and J by 5 bases, with 6 bases of the junction left unmatched. The CDR3 sequence is 14 residues long. Here the CDR3 reads CASSAGGWDQPQHF. In DNA, the CDR3 is TGTGCCAGCAGCGCAGGGGGCTGGGATCAGCCCCAGCATTTT.

This chain uses TRBV30 with TRBJ2-1, with D uncertain. This CDR3 contains 14 residues. Trimming pared 5 bases from V and 8 bases from J, leaving 19 bases between. Germline CDR1 reads GTSNPN; CDR2 reads SVGIG (reference sequence). The CDR3 DNA follows: TGTGCCTGGTCGAACTCGGAGCTCGGAGATGAGCAGTTCTTC. This gives the protein CAWSNSELGDEQFF.

This sequence joins TRBV12-5 and TRBJ1-2; D gene ambiguous. The V gene's germline CDR1 is LGHNT and CDR2 FRNRAP. The CDR3 is 12 amino acids. V was cut by 7 bases and J by 2 bases, with 8 bases left in between. The CDR3 loop reads CASADGNYGYTF. The CDR3 coding sequence is TGTGCTAGTGCGGACGGGAACTATGGCTACACCTTC.

The chain carries TRBV7-2 and TRBJ1-3; the D is unclear. The length of the CDR3 is 14 residues. CDR1 is SGHTA and CDR2 is FQGNSA in the germline V gene. The V gene lost 3 bases and the J gene lost 1 base, with 7 bases spanning the gap. The CDR3 reads CASSLSLSGNTIYF. CDR3 bases: TGTGCCAGCAGCTTGTCATTATCTGGAAACACCATATATTTT.

The chain carries TRBV5-8 and TRBJ2-7, with D unclear. Trimming left V 0 bases short and J 2 bases short, with 6 bases between. Germline V gene sequence: CDR1 SGHTS, CDR2 YDEGEE. CDR3 length equals 13 residues. As DNA, the CDR3 is TGTGCCAGCAGCTTGGGCTCAGCCTACGAGCAGTACTTC. Its protein is CASSLGSAYEQYF.

J is TRBJ2-1 and V is TRBV28, with 8 positions matching TRBD2. In germline, CDR1 is MDHEN, CDR2 SYDVKM. With V trimmed by 7 bases and J by 3 bases, 8 bases remained unmatched. The CDR3 runs 15 residues. The CDR3 protein is CASTGGGLVYNEQFF. CDR3 DNA: TGTGCCAGCACTGGGGGGGGACTAGTCTACAATGAGCAGTTCTTC.

The chain carries TRBV5-8 and TRBJ1-1; 8 bases fit TRBD1. This CDR3 has 13 amino acids. CDR1 and CDR2 (germline): SGHTS, YDEGEE. V lost 4 bases and J lost 6; bases outside the gene matches: 5. The CDR3 DNA is TGTGCCAGCAGCCCCGACAGGGGCGCTGAAGCTTTCTTT. Translating it yields CASSPDRGAEAFF.

The sample holds one count of this clone. This rearrangement joins TRBV2 to TRBJ2-5; D is undetermined. Trimming stripped 2 bases from V and 3 bases from J, with 7 bases between. This CDR3 has 13 residues. CDR1 SNHLY and CDR2 FYNNEI come from the germline V gene. CDR3 residues: CASSETTEETQYF. Here the CDR3 DNA reads TGTGCCAGCAGTGAAACTACCGAAGAGACCCAGTACTTC.

The CDR3 protein is CATRGTSGTLRSYNEQFF. CDR3 sequence (DNA): TGTGCCACCAGAGGGACTAGCGGGACATTACGGTCCTACAATGAGCAGTTCTTC. The chain recombines TRBV15 with TRBJ2-1; 13 positions match TRBD2. V was clipped by 6 bases and J by 1 base; unmatched bases: 9. The CDR3 consists of 18 residues. Looked up from germline, CDR1 is LNHNV and CDR2 is YYDKDF (reference sequence).

The CDR3 loop reads CASSFRRSSYEQYF. The CDR3 region has the DNA TGTGCCAGCAGCTTCCGTCGGAGCTCCTACGAGCAGTACTTC. The chain carries TRBV7-2 and TRBJ2-7; no clear D gene. Trimming pared 3 bases from V and 0 bases from J, leaving 9 bases between. The CDR3 is 14 residues long. Germline values: CDR1 SGHTA, CDR2 FQGNSA.

The J gene is TRBJ2-2, the V gene TRBV9; D unclear. V lost 0 bases and J lost 5, with 11 bases in between. CDR1 is SGDLS and CDR2 is YYNGEE in the germline V gene. The CDR3 is 15 residues long. CDR3 coding DNA: TGTGCCAGCAGCGTAGGGGGTAGTTGGACCGGGGAGCTGTTTTTT. Its translation: CASSVGGSWTGELFF.

This rearrangement joins TRBV28 to TRBJ1-1; TRBD1 might be the D (5 bases). This CDR3 spans 15 amino acids. The V end lost 3 bases, the J end lost 0 bases, and 11 bases lay between the germline ends. Germline V gene sequence: CDR1 MDHEN, CDR2 SYDVKM. The CDR3 protein is CASSLRGSMNTEAFF. Written as DNA, the CDR3 is TGTGCCAGCAGTTTGAGGGGCAGCATGAACACTGAAGCTTTCTTT.

A remark on this clone: Sequence at one end of the junction differs from germline and may be a read error. V is TRBV5-6 and J is TRBJ1-1, with D hard to call. CDR1 is SGHDT, CDR2 YYEEEE, per germline. The CDR3 contains 15 residues. The CDR3 sequence is CASTLILGLNTEAFF. CDR3 coding DNA: TGTGCCAGCACCTTGATATTGGGTCTGAACACTGAAGCTTTCTTT.